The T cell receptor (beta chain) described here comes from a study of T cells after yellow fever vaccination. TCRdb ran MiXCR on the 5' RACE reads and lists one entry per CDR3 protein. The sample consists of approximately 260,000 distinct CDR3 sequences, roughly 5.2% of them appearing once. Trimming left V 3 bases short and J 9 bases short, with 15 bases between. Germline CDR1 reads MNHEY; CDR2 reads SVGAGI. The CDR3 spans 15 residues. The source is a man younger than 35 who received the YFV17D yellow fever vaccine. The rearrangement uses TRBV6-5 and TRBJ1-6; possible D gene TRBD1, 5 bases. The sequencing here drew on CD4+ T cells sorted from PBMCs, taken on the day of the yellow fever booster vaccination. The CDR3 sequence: CASSYLLAGGSPLHF. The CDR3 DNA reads TGTGCCAGCAGTTATTTACTGGCTGGGGGTTCACCCCTCCACTTT.